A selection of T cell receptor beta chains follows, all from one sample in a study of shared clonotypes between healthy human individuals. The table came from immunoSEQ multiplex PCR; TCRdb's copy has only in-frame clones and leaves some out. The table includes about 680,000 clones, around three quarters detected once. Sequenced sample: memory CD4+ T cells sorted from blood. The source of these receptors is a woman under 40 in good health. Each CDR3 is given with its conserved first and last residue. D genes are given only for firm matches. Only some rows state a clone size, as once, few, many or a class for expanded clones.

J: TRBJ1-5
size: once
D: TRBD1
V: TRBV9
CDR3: CASSAGTDNDQPQHF
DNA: TGTGCCAGCAGCGCCGGGACAGACAATGATCAGCCCCAGCATTTT

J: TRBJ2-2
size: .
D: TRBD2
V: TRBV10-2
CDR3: CASSDGLAGRTGELFF
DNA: TGCGCCAGCAGTGACGGACTAGCGGGTCGGACCGGGGAGCTGTTTTTT

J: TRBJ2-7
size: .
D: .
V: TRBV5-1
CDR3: CASRPQDYLSEQYF
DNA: TGCGCCAGCAGACCTCAGGATTACCTCTCCGAGCAGTACTTC

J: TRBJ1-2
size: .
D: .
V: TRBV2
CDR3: CASRRELIGGPIGYTF
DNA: TGTGCCAGCAGGAGGGAGCTGATTGGGGGGCCCATCGGCTACACCTTC

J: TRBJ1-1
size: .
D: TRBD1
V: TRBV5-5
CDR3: CASTGSDRGLGRTEAFF
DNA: TGTGCCAGCACCGGATCGGACAGGGGGCTTGGTAGGACTGAAGCTTTCTTT

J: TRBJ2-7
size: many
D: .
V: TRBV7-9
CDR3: CASSLGLGVSYEQYF
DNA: TGTGCCAGCAGCTTAGGGCTTGGGGTTTCTTACGAGCAGTACTTC

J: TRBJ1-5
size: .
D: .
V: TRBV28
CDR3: CASSIIRNQPQHF
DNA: TGTGCCAGCAGTATAATACGGAATCAGCCCCAGCATTTT

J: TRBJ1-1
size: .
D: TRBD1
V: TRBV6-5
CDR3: CASSRKTTGGTEAFF
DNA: TGTGCCAGCAGCCGTAAGACGACAGGGGGAACTGAAGCTTTCTTT

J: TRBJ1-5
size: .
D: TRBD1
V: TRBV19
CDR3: CASRMGQAQNQPQHF
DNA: TGTGCCAGTAGAATGGGACAGGCCCAAAATCAGCCCCAGCATTTT

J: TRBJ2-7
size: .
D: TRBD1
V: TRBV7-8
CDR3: CASSLGTGQAEQYF
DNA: TGTGCCAGCAGCCTCGGGACAGGGCAGGCCGAGCAGTACTTC

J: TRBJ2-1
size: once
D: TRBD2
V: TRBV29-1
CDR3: CSHQLAAKYNEQFF
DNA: TGCAGCCACCAACTAGCGGCGAAATACAATGAGCAGTTCTTC

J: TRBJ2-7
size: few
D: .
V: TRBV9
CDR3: CASSPGAANEQYF
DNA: TGTGCCAGCAGTCCCGGGGCAGCCAACGAGCAGTACTTC

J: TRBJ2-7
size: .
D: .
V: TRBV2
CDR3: CASSEEPYEQYF
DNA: TGTGCCAGCAGTGAAGAGCCCTACGAGCAGTACTTC

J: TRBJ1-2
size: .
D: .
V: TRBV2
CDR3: CASSEDREYGYTF
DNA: TGTGCCAGCAGTGAAGACAGGGAATATGGCTACACCTTC

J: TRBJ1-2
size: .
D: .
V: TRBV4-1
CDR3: CASSQSEDMHPGYTF
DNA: TGCGCCAGCAGCCAATCAGAAGACATGCATCCTGGCTACACCTTC

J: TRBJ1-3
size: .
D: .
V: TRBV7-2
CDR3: CASSLDKGPPPGNTIYF
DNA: TGTGCCAGCAGCTTAGACAAGGGCCCTCCTCCTGGAAACACCATATATTTT

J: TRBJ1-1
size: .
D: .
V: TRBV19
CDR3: CASSDRQQLNTEAFF
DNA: TGTGCCAGTAGTGATCGACAGCAATTGAACACTGAAGCTTTCTTT

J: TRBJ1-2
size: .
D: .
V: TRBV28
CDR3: CASRPALNYGYTF
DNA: TGTGCCAGCAGACCCGCCCTTAACTATGGCTACACCTTC

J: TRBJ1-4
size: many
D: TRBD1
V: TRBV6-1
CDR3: CASSEGTGGEKLFF
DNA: TGTGCCAGCAGTGAAGGGACAGGGGGTGAAAAACTGTTTTTT

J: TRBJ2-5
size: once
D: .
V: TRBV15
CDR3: CATSRPGARRAQYF
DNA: TGTGCCACCAGCAGACCGGGGGCGCGCCGGGCCCAGTACTTC

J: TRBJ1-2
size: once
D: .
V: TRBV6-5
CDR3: CASTMARGNYGYTF
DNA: TGTGCCAGCACTATGGCCCGGGGGAACTATGGCTACACCTTC

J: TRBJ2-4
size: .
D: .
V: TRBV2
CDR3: CASRATGGGNIQYF
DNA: TGTGCCAGCAGGGCTACGGGAGGGGGCAACATTCAGTACTTC

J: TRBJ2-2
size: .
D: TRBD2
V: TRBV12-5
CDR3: CASGQSPGLGVLGELFF
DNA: TGTGCTAGTGGCCAATCCCCGGGACTAGGAGTCCTCGGGGAGCTGTTTTTT

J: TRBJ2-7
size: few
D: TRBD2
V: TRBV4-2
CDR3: CASSGGAGDENEQYF
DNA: TGTGCCAGCAGCGGGGGAGCGGGAGATGAAAACGAGCAGTACTTC

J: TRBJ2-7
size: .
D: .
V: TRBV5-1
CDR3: CASSFEGPTSYEQYF
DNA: TGCGCCAGCAGCTTTGAAGGGCCAACATCCTACGAGCAGTACTTC

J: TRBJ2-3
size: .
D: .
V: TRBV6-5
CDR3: CASRDPSSTDTQYF
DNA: TGTGCCAGCAGGGACCCTTCTAGCACAGATACGCAGTATTTT

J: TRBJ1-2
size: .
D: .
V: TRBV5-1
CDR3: CASSLVSGFYGYTF
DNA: TGCGCCAGCAGCTTGGTCTCAGGTTTCTATGGCTACACCTTC

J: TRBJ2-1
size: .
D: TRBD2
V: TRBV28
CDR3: CASSGRGTSGRNEQFF
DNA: TGTGCCAGCAGCGGAAGGGGGACTAGCGGGAGGAATGAGCAGTTCTTC

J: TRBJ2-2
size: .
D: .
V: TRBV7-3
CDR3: CASSYGVGELFF
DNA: TGTGCCAGCAGCTATGGTGTCGGGGAGCTGTTTTTT

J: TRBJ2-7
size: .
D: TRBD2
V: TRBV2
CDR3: CASAGTSGNHGYEQYF
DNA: TGTGCCAGCGCCGGGACTAGCGGAAACCATGGGTACGAGCAGTACTTC

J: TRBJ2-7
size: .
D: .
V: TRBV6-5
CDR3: CASSYFSYEQYF
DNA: TGTGCCAGCAGTTACTTCTCCTACGAGCAGTACTTC

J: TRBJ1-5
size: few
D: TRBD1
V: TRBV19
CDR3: CASGGQGAGQPQHF
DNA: TGTGCCTCAGGGGGGCAGGGGGCTGGTCAGCCCCAGCATTTT

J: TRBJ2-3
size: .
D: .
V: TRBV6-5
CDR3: CASSYSLATTDTQYF
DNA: TGTGCCAGCAGTTACTCCCTAGCGACCACAGATACGCAGTATTTT

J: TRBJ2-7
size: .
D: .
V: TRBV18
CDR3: CASSPPFRAGNEQYF
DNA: TGTGCCAGCTCACCACCATTCCGGGCCGGCAACGAGCAGTACTTC

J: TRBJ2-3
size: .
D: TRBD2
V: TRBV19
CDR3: CASSIDTSGGTDTQYF
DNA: TGTGCCAGTAGTATAGATACTAGCGGAGGCACAGATACGCAGTATTTT

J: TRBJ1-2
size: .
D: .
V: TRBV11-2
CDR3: CASSLSQDSGIDGYTF
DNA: TGTGCCAGCAGCTTGTCACAGGACAGCGGTATTGATGGCTACACCTTC

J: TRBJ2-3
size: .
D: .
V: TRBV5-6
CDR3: CASSLYSPTDTQYF
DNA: TGTGCCAGCAGCTTGTACAGTCCGACAGATACGCAGTATTTT

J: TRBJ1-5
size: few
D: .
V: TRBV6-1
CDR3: CASSGGTLGQPQHF
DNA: TGTGCCAGCAGTGGAGGGACCCTGGGTCAGCCCCAGCATTTT